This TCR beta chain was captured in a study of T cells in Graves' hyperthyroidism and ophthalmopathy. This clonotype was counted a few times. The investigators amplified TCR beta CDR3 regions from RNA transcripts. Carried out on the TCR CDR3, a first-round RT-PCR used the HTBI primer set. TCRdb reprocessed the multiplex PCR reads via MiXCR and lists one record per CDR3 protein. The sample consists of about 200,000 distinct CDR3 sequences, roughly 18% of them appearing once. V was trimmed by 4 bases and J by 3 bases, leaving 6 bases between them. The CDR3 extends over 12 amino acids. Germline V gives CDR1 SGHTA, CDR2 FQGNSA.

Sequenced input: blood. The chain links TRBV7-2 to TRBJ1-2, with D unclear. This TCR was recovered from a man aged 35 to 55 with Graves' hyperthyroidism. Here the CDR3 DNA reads TGTGCCAGCAGCTATGATCACTATGGCTACACCTTC. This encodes CASSYDHYGYTF. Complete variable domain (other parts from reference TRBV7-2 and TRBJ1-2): GAGVSQSPSNKVTEKGKDVELRCDPISGHTALYWYRQSLGQGLEFLIYFQGNSAPDKSGLPSDRFSAERTGGSVSTLTIQRTQQEDSAVYLCASSYDHYGYTFGSGTRLTVV.